Below are 20 T cell receptor beta chains sequenced from a single sample in a study of shared clonotypes between healthy human individuals. The table came from immunoSEQ multiplex PCR; TCRdb's copy has only in-frame clones and leaves some out. The repertoire has about 2.4 million clones, roughly 93% of them found once; the top ten carry approximately 0.37%. The sequenced sample consisted of naive CD4+ T cells from PBMCs. Indicated subset: CD45RA+ positively selected. These receptors were taken from a man between 18 and 29 years old in good health. Some clones in this sample may be carry-over from other donors' samples.

V usage is TRBV28 and J usage is TRBJ1-2, with a tentative D call TRBD1 (5 bases). The CDR3 runs to 17 residues. From germline, CDR1 is MDHEN and CDR2 SYDVKM. Trimming took off 2 bases at V and 0 bases at J, with 16 bases between the two ends. CDR3 region: CASSLVRAALANYGYTF. The CDR3 region has the DNA TGTGCCAGCAGTTTAGTCAGGGCCGCTCTGGCTAACTATGGCTACACCTTC.

This chain links TRBV6-6 with TRBJ2-6; D unresolved. The CDR3 runs to 14 residues. Trimming removed 6 bases from V and 5 bases from J, with 11 bases in between. Germline-derived CDR1 and CDR2 are MNHNY and SVGAGI (reference sequence). The CDR3 nucleotides read TGTGCCAGCAGCTCCGTCGGTAGGGCCAACGTCCTGACTTTC. This sequence encodes CASSSVGRANVLTF.

CDR3 amino acids: CASSYGQGETEAFF. DNA of the CDR3: TGCGCCAGCAGCTACGGACAGGGGGAAACTGAAGCTTTCTTT. The rearrangement joins TRBV5-1 to TRBJ1-1; 10 nucleotides match TRBD1. The CDR3 consists of 14 residues. V shed 3 bases and J 5 bases; nucleotides not matched to a gene: 4. The germline V gene encodes CDR1 SGHRS and CDR2 YFSETQ.

This clone was found once. Here the CDR3 DNA reads TGTGCCAGCAGCCACGGGAGAAGCACAGATACGCAGTATTTT. Encoded protein: CASSHGRSTDTQYF. This rearrangement joins TRBV11-2 to TRBJ2-3; D may be TRBD2 (6 bases). The CDR3 runs to 14 residues. V was shortened by 5 bases and J by 0 bases, with 9 bases between the two germline ends. Per germline, CDR1 SGHAT and CDR2 FQNNGV.

This clone was seen a single time. The rearrangement joins TRBV5-1 to TRBJ1-4; D gene ambiguous. CDR1 and CDR2 from the germline V gene are SGHRS and YFSETQ. The CDR3 runs to 15 residues. V gave up 0 bases and J gave up 5 bases, with 11 bases separating them. In DNA form, the CDR3 reads TGCGCCAGCAGCTTGGCCCCGGGCCTGAATGAAAAACTGTTTTTT. Protein: CASSLAPGLNEKLFF.

The chain has TRBV6-5 and TRBJ1-1; D possibly corresponds to TRBD1 (5 bases). The germline V gene has CDR1 MNHEY and CDR2 SVGAGI. The ends were cut back, 2 bases at V and 9 bases at J, with 10 bases in the middle. The CDR3 extends over 12 amino acids. CDR3 protein: CASSYRAGKAFF. Here the CDR3 DNA reads TGTGCCAGCAGTTACCGGGCAGGGAAAGCTTTCTTT.

The chain uses TRBV2 and TRBJ2-7, with TRBD2 as a possible D gene (7 bases). CDR3 length equals 16 residues. With 9 bases removed from V and 0 bases from J, the gap between germline ends came to 21 bases. CDR1 is SNHLY and CDR2 is FYNNEI in the germline V gene. This chain's CDR3 is CARGRGSSGSSYEQYF. The CDR3 DNA reads as TGTGCCAGAGGGAGGGGGTCATCAGGGAGCTCCTACGAGCAGTACTTC.

V usage is TRBV27 and J usage is TRBJ2-3; D might be TRBD2 (6 bases). This CDR3 comprises 16 residues. With 0 bases removed from V and 2 bases from J, the gap between germline ends came to 12 bases. Germline CDR1 reads MNHEY; CDR2 reads SMNVEV (reference sequence). CDR3 region: CASSLSFRGSTDTQYF. The CDR3 DNA follows: TGTGCCAGCAGTTTATCGTTCCGGGGGTCCACAGATACGCAGTATTTT.

The chain links TRBV25-1 to TRBJ2-3; D gene unclear. The germline CDR1 and CDR2 sequences are MGHDK and SYGVNS. Trimming removed 1 base from V and 0 bases from J, with 14 bases in between. This CDR3 contains 17 residues. The CDR3 DNA is TGTGCCAGCAGTGAATCCCTCCTGGCGGATAGCACAGATACGCAGTATTTT. It yields the protein CASSESLLADSTDTQYF.

Turning to this clone: Other DNA sequences in this specimen translate into the identical CDR3. CDR3 coding DNA: TGCAGTGCTGGAACCACCTACGAGCAGTACTTC. This sequence encodes CSAGTTYEQYF. The chain is built from TRBV20-1 and TRBJ2-7, with unresolved D. The CDR3 runs 11 residues. Germline assignment: CDR1 DFQATT and CDR2 SNEGSKA (reference sequence). V shed 5 bases and J shed 2 bases, with 7 bases lying between them.

J is TRBJ2-3 and V is TRBV7-2; no clear D gene. Germline CDR1 is SGHTA and CDR2 is FQGNSA. Trimming removed 1 base from V and 0 bases from J, with 11 bases in between. There are 16 residues in the CDR3. Here the CDR3 DNA reads TGTGCCAGCAGCTTAGTACTGGGCTCTAGCACAGATACGCAGTATTTT. Translated: CASSLVLGSSTDTQYF.

This chain links TRBV15 with TRBJ2-5, with unresolved D. V was clipped by 1 base and J by 4 bases, with 7 bases between them. Germline assignment: CDR1 LNHNV and CDR2 YYDKDF (reference sequence). This CDR3 is built from 13 residues. CDR3 region: CATSRAIRETQYF. As DNA, the CDR3 is TGTGCCACCAGCAGAGCTATTCGAGAGACCCAGTACTTC.

J is TRBJ2-3 and V is TRBV28, with D maybe TRBD1 (6 bases). The V end lost 2 bases, the J end lost 3 bases, and 9 bases lay between the germline ends. This CDR3 is 14 amino acids long. From germline, CDR1 is MDHEN and CDR2 SYDVKM. Written as DNA, the CDR3 is TGTGCCAGCAGTTTAAACAGGGATACAGATACGCAGTATTTT. This translates into CASSLNRDTDTQYF.

The gene calls are TRBV9 and TRBJ1-2; possibly TRBD1 for D (5 bases). Germline V gene sequence: CDR1 SGDLS, CDR2 YYNGEE. CDR3 length: 15 amino acids. V was pared by 4 bases and J by 4 bases, with 17 bases between. For the CDR3, the DNA is TGTGCCAGCAGCCCCAGAGGGGCAGACCGCTATGGCTACACCTTC. Encoded protein: CASSPRGADRYGYTF. The complete variable domain, with remaining parts taken from reference TRBV9 and TRBJ1-2, reads DSGVTQTPKHLITATGQRVTLRCSPRSGDLSVYWYQQSLDQGLQFLIQYYNGEERAKGNILERFSAQQFPDLHSELNLSSLELGDSALYFCASSPRGADRYGYTFGSGTRLTVV.

V usage is TRBV6-4 and J usage is TRBJ2-5; 7 nucleotides agree with TRBD1. The CDR3 is 13 residues long. The ends lost 6 bases at V and 2 bases at J; junction bases unmatched: 3. Germline CDR1 reads MRHNA; CDR2 reads SNTAGT. In DNA form, the CDR3 reads TGTGCCAGCAGGAGACAGGGTCAAGAGACCCAGTACTTC. It codes for CASRRQGQETQYF.

V usage is TRBV9 and J usage is TRBJ2-7; the match to TRBD2 covers 13 bases. J gave up 4 bases and V 5 bases, and 12 bases lay outside the gene matches. The CDR3 loop spans 17 amino acids. The germline gives CDR1 SGDLS, CDR2 YYNGEE. CDR3 protein: CASSPPPGTSGMYEQYF. The CDR3 DNA follows: TGTGCCAGCAGTCCCCCACCCGGGACTAGCGGGATGTACGAGCAGTACTTC.

This chain connects TRBV4-2 to TRBJ2-7; 11 bases line up with TRBD2. The CDR3 has 15 residues. Per germline, CDR1 LGHNA and CDR2 YNFKEQ. Trimming cost V 2 bases and J 3 bases; bases outside gene matches: 3. This CDR3 reads CASSQSTSGIYEQYF. CDR3 bases: TGTGCCAGCAGCCAATCGACTAGCGGGATCTACGAGCAGTACTTC.

This clone was detected once. The chain couples TRBV9 to TRBJ1-1; maybe TRBD1 (5 bases). The V gene lost 3 bases and the J gene lost 3 bases, with 18 bases spanning the gap. Per the germline V gene, CDR1 is SGDLS and CDR2 is YYNGEE. This CDR3 has 16 amino acids. CDR3 coding DNA: TGTGCCAGCAGCGAGGTACCCGCGGGGGGGTACACTGAAGCTTTCTTT. This gives the protein CASSEVPAGGYTEAFF.

The V gene is TRBV7-9, the J gene TRBJ1-2, with TRBD1 identical over 7 bases. The germline V gene encodes CDR1 SEHNR and CDR2 FQNEAQ (reference sequence). The CDR3 has 12 amino acids. After removal of 4 bases from V and 8 bases from J, the junction contained 4 bases not matched to a gene. CDR3 residues: CASSYGQAGYTF. The CDR3 coding sequence is TGTGCCAGCAGCTATGGACAGGCAGGCTACACCTTC.

As regards this clone: At the DNA level, this CDR3 is encoded by other sequences in the same sample as well. The chain joins TRBV7-3 to TRBJ2-5; a weak D match, TRBD2 (5 bases). This CDR3 has 13 residues. Germline CDR1 reads SGHTA; CDR2 reads FQGTGA. With 3 bases removed from V and 4 bases from J, the gap between germline ends came to 9 bases. DNA for the CDR3: TGTGCCAGCAGCTTCAACCGGGGAGAGACCCAGTACTTC. It encodes CASSFNRGETQYF. Using reference TRBV7-3 and TRBJ2-5 for the parts outside the CDR3, the full variable domain is GAGVSQTPSNKVTEKGKYVELRCDPISGHTALYWYRQSLGQGPEFLIYFQGTGAADDSGLPNDRFFAVRPEGSVSTLKIQRTERGDSAVYLCASSFNRGETQYFGPGTRLLVL.